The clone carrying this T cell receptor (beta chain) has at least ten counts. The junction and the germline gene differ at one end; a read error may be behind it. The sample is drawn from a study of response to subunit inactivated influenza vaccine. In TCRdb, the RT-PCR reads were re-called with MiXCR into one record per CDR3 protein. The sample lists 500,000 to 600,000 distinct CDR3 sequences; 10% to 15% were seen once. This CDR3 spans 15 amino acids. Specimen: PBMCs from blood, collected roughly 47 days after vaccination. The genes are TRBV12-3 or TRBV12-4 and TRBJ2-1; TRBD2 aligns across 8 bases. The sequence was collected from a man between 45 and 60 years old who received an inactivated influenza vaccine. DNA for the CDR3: TGTGCAAGCAAGGCGGGGGGCGGTTCCTACAATGAGCAGTTCTTC. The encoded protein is CASKAGGGSYNEQFF.